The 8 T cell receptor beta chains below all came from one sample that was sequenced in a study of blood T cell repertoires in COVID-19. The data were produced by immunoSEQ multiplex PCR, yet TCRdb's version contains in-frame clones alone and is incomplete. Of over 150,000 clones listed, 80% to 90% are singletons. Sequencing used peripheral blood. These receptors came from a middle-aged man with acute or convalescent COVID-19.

The CDR3 DNA reads TGTGCCAGCAGCCAATTGGGGGAGGCTAATTCACCCCTCCACTTT. It translates to CASSQLGEANSPLHF. The J gene is TRBJ1-6, the V gene TRBV7-9; perhaps TRBD1 as D (5 bases). V dropped 5 bases and J dropped 6 bases, with 14 bases sitting between them. CDR1 and CDR2 (germline): SEHNR, FQNEAQ (reference sequence). The CDR3 runs to 15 residues.

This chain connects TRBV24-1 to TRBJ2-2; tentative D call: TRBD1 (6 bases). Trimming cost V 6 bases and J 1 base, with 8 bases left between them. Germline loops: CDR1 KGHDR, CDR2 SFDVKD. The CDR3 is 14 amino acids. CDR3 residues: CATSQTGNTGELFF. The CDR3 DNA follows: TGTGCCACCAGTCAGACAGGGAACACCGGGGAGCTGTTTTTT.

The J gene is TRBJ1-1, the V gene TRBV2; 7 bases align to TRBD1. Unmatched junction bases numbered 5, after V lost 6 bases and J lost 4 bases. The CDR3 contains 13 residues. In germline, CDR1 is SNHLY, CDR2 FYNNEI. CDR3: CASRTTGTTEAFF. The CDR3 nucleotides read TGTGCCAGCAGAACGACAGGGACCACTGAAGCTTTCTTT.

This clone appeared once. CDR3 sequence: CASSLGTRGGTYEQYF. The DNA of the CDR3 is TGTGCCAGCAGCTTAGGCACCCGCGGGGGGACTTACGAGCAGTACTTC. The chain links TRBV11-3 to TRBJ2-7, with 8 bases fitting TRBD2. The germline V gene has CDR1 SGHNT and CDR2 YENEEA. CDR3 length: 16 residues. V gave up 1 base and J gave up 4 bases; unmatched junction bases: 9.

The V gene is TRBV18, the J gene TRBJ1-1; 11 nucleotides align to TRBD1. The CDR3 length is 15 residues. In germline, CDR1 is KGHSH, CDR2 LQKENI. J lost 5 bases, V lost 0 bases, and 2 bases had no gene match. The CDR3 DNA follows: TGTGCCAGCTCACCACCTGGGACAGGGGGAACTGAAGCTTTCTTT. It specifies CASSPPGTGGTEAFF.

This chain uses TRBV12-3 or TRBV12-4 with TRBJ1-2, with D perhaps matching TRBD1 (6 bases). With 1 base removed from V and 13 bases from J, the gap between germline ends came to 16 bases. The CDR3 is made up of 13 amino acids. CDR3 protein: CASSLGWGRSGTF. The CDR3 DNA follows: TGTGCCAGCAGTTTAGGTTGGGGGCGCTCGGGCACCTTC.

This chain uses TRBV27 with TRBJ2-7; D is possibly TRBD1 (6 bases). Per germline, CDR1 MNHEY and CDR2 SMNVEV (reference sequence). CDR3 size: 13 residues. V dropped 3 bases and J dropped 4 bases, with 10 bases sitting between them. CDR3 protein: CASSLGAAYEQYF. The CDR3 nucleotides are TGTGCCAGCAGTTTGGGGGCAGCTTACGAGCAGTACTTC.

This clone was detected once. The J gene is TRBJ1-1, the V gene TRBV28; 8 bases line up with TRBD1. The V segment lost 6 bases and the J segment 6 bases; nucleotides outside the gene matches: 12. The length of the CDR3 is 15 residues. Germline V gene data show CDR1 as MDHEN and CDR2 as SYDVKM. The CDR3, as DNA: TGTGCCAGCAGCTTAACCACAGGGGGAAGGGCTGAAGCTTTCTTT. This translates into CASSLTTGGRAEAFF.